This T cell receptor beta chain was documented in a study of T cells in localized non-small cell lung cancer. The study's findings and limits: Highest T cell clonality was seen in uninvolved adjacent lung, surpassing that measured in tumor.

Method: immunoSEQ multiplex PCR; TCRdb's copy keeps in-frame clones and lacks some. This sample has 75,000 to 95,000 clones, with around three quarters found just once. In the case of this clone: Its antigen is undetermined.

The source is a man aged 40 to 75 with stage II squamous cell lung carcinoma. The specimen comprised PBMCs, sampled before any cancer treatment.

Here the CDR3 reads CASRWDRPNPTDTQYF. CDR3 DNA sequence: TGCGCCAGCAGATGGGACAGGCCGAACCCCACAGATACGCAGTATTTT. This chain uses TRBV5-1 with TRBJ2-3, with 8 bases lining up with TRBD1. Germline V gene sequence: CDR1 SGHRS, CDR2 YFSETQ. This CDR3 comprises 16 residues. V was clipped by 5 bases and J by 2 bases; unmatched bases: 10.